This is a list of T cell receptor beta chains from one sample in a study of blood T cell repertoires in COVID-19. Sequencing was performed with immunoSEQ multiplex PCR; in TCRdb, only in-frame clones are kept and a portion is missing. The sample consists of about 180,000 clones, about nine tenths of them appearing once. Sequencing used peripheral blood. The receptors derive from a young man who had recovered from COVID-19. Each CDR3 is given with its conserved first and last residue. The D gene is left open where the match is weak. Only part of the rows carry a size: once, few, many, or a class if the clone is expanded.

V: TRBV19
D: TRBD1
J: TRBJ2-7
size: once
DNA: TGTGCCAGTCGATCACAGGGGACAGGAGGCGAGCAGTACTTC
CDR3: CASRSQGTGGEQYF

V: TRBV24-1
D: TRBD1
J: TRBJ2-1
size: NA
DNA: TGTGCCACCAGCCCCCAGGGGGCCGGGGATTACAATGAGCAGTTCTTC
CDR3: CATSPQGAGDYNEQFF

V: TRBV28
D: TRBD1
J: TRBJ1-1
size: NA
DNA: TGTGCCAGCATCCTACAGGGGTACACTGAAGCTTTCTTT
CDR3: CASILQGYTEAFF

V: TRBV24-1
D: NA
J: TRBJ2-1
size: once
DNA: TGTGCCACCAGTGATACTACTAGGGATGTGAATGAGCAGTTCTTC
CDR3: CATSDTTRDVNEQFF

V: TRBV24-1
D: TRBD1
J: TRBJ2-3
size: NA
DNA: TGTGCCACCAGTGGAGGGGGACAGGGTCGGAATACGCAGTATTTT
CDR3: CATSGGGQGRNTQYF

V: TRBV9
D: NA
J: TRBJ2-2
size: NA
DNA: TGTGCCAGCAGCGTAGACTCGAATTGGGGGCAATTCGTCGGGGAGCTGTTTTTT
CDR3: CASSVDSNWGQFVGELFF

V: TRBV18
D: NA
J: TRBJ2-7
size: NA
DNA: TGTGCCAGCTCACCTAGAGGGGACAACGAGCAGTACTTC
CDR3: CASSPRGDNEQYF

V: TRBV5-1
D: TRBD2
J: TRBJ2-5
size: NA
DNA: TGCGCCAGCAGCTTGCCTAGCGGGAACGGAGAGACCCAGTACTTC
CDR3: CASSLPSGNGETQYF

V: TRBV11-2
D: NA
J: TRBJ2-7
size: NA
DNA: TGTGCCAGCAGCTTAGTTCCGGGGGTCGGTTACGAGCAGTACTTC
CDR3: CASSLVPGVGYEQYF

V: TRBV2
D: NA
J: TRBJ2-2
size: NA
DNA: TGTGCCAGCAGTGAAGCGCTTTTAGGGGCCGGGGAGCTGTTTTTT
CDR3: CASSEALLGAGELFF

V: TRBV27
D: NA
J: TRBJ2-7
size: NA
DNA: TGTGCCAGCAGTCATACAGGGCAGTCGGTCGAGCAGTACTTC
CDR3: CASSHTGQSVEQYF

V: TRBV7-8
D: TRBD2
J: TRBJ2-1
size: NA
DNA: TGTGCCAGCAGTACAGGACTAGCGAACTACAATGAGCAGTTCTTC
CDR3: CASSTGLANYNEQFF

V: TRBV7-2
D: TRBD1
J: TRBJ1-2
size: few
DNA: TGTGCCAGCAGCTTCGCAGGGGGCCAACATGGCTACACCTTC
CDR3: CASSFAGGQHGYTF

V: TRBV5-5
D: TRBD2
J: TRBJ2-1
size: NA
DNA: TGTGCCAGCAGCGGCCTTCCCCTAGCGGGTTTTTACAATGAGCAGTTCTTC
CDR3: CASSGLPLAGFYNEQFF

V: TRBV3-1/TRBV3-2
D: NA
J: TRBJ1-6
size: few
DNA: TGTGCCAGCAGCCTGAGTTACCTGACAGCTACTAATTCACCCCTCCACTTT
CDR3: CASSLSYLTATNSPLHF

V: TRBV6-1
D: NA
J: TRBJ1-5
size: NA
DNA: TGTGCCAGCAGTGTGTCCCCTGGACGGGGAAATCAGCCCCAGCATTTT
CDR3: CASSVSPGRGNQPQHF

V: TRBV5-1
D: TRBD2
J: TRBJ2-7
size: once
DNA: TGCGCCAGCAGCCGGACTAGCGGGAGTTACGAGCAGTACTTC
CDR3: CASSRTSGSYEQYF

V: TRBV23-1
D: TRBD2
J: TRBJ2-1
size: NA
DNA: TGCGCCAGCAGTCAACTAAGGTCTATGGGCGGACTAGCGGGAGTAAAGAACTACAATGAGCAGTTCTTC
CDR3: CASSQLRSMGGLAGVKNYNEQFF

V: TRBV6-2/TRBV6-3
D: NA
J: TRBJ2-7
size: NA
DNA: TGTGCCAGCAGTTACACCGGGAGCAGGGAGCAGTACTTC
CDR3: CASSYTGSREQYF

V: TRBV5-4
D: TRBD1
J: TRBJ1-2
size: NA
DNA: TGTGCCAGCAGCTCCCCTACAGGGGTTCATGGCTACACCTTC
CDR3: CASSSPTGVHGYTF

V: TRBV27
D: NA
J: TRBJ2-7
size: NA
DNA: TGTGCCAGCAGTTTCCGTCGGCGGGTTCAAAACGGTAACTACGAGCAGTACTTC
CDR3: CASSFRRRVQNGNYEQYF